These 20 T cell receptor beta chains share one sample of origin, sequenced in a study of patients and donors after allogeneic stem cell transplantation. TCRdb reprocessed the RT-PCR reads with MiXCR, giving one entry per CDR3 protein. The table has approximately 88,000 distinct CDR3 sequences, approximately 5.2% seen once; the top ten hold around 3%. The sample consisted of blood, either unsorted or a sorted T cell fraction (not recorded which). These receptors were collected from a human donor who was either an allogeneic HSCT recipient or a stem cell or donor lymphocyte infusion donor (not recorded which). It is not recorded whose cells these are; they may come from a transplant donor.

Many counts were recorded for this clonotype. The V gene is TRBV15, the J gene TRBJ2-2; 9 bases line up with TRBD1. The CDR3 totals 19 residues. V lost 2 bases, J lost 5 bases, and 15 bases stayed unmatched. Germline CDR1 reads LNHNV; CDR2 reads YYDKDF (reference sequence). CDR3 nucleotide sequence: TGTGCCACCAGCAGAACCCCACAACCGGGACAGGGTAATACCGGGGAGCTGTTTTTT. Translation gives CATSRTPQPGQGNTGELFF.

In its sample, this clonotype was seen many times. V and J are TRBV28 and TRBJ2-2, with TRBD2 matching over 9 bases. The germline V gene encodes CDR1 MDHEN and CDR2 SYDVKM. J gave up 7 bases and V 6 bases, and 12 bases lay outside the gene matches. This CDR3 region has 16 residues. The CDR3 loop reads CASRNSGSRSVGELFF. The CDR3 DNA reads TGTGCCAGCAGAAATAGCGGGAGTAGAAGCGTCGGGGAGCTGTTTTTT.

This clonotype has a handful of counts. The V gene is TRBV20-1, the J gene TRBJ2-2; 8 positions match TRBD2. The CDR3 is made up of 19 amino acids. Germline trimming cut 0 bases from V and 6 bases from J; bases unmatched to any gene: 18. The germline V gene encodes CDR1 DFQATT and CDR2 SNEGSKA (reference sequence). The CDR3 here is CSARESRGREGFMAGELFF. DNA of the CDR3: TGCAGTGCTAGAGAATCTCGCGGACGGGAGGGATTCATGGCCGGGGAGCTGTTTTTT.

This clonotype came up many times. The V and J genes are TRBV5-4 and TRBJ2-5, with TRBD1 as a possible D gene (5 bases). CDR3 size: 14 residues. Trimming left V 0 bases short and J 1 base short, with 7 bases between. Per the germline V gene, CDR1 is SGHNT and CDR2 is YYREEE (reference sequence). The DNA of the CDR3 is TGTGCCAGCAGCTTGGGACAGACCCAAGAGACCCAGTACTTC. It is translated as CASSLGQTQETQYF.

This chain uses TRBV4-2 with TRBJ2-7, with 9 bases identical to TRBD2. The germline CDR1 and CDR2 sequences are LGHNA and YNFKEQ. The CDR3 covers 16 residues. J gave up 9 bases and V 0 bases, and 12 bases lay outside the gene matches. DNA for the CDR3: TGTGCCAGCAGCCAAGATTTACTAGCGGGCTCCCGAGGGCAGTACTTC. Translating gives CASSQDLLAGSRGQYF.

This clonotype was recorded a few times. The chain joins TRBV7-2 to TRBJ2-7; 13 bases fit TRBD2. With V trimmed by 5 bases and J by 10 bases, 5 bases remained unmatched. The CDR3 runs to 13 residues. CDR1 SGHTA and CDR2 FQGNSA come from the germline V gene. In DNA, the CDR3 is TGTGCCAGCAGCCGGGGACTAGCGGGGTCCCAGTACTTC. Its protein product is CASSRGLAGSQYF.

This clonotype was detected many times. V usage is TRBV28 and J usage is TRBJ2-3, with 10 bases identical to TRBD2. Germline CDR1 reads MDHEN; CDR2 reads SYDVKM. This CDR3 has 15 amino acids. V lost 5 bases, J lost 8 bases, and 10 bases stayed unmatched. CDR3 amino acids: CASSPAAGGRSTQYF. The CDR3 DNA is TGTGCCAGCAGTCCCGCAGCGGGAGGGAGGAGTACGCAGTATTTT.

The chain joins TRBV6-5 to TRBJ2-3; weak D call: TRBD1 (6 bases). The CDR3 is 17 residues long. V was pared by 2 bases and J by 0 bases, with 15 bases between. Germline values: CDR1 MNHEY, CDR2 SVGAGI. The CDR3 DNA reads as TGTGCCAGCAGTTACCCACAGGGTTTACCTAGCACAGATACGCAGTATTTT. Translation gives CASSYPQGLPSTDTQYF.

This clonotype was seen many times. The V call is TRBV19, the J call TRBJ2-1; 11 bases agree with TRBD2. Germline V lookup: CDR1 LNHDA, CDR2 SQIVND (reference sequence). This CDR3 is 16 amino acids long. V shed 6 bases, J shed 1 base, and the junction held 5 bases outside the gene matches. CDR3 DNA sequence: TGTGCCAGTAGACGAACTAGCGGGAGATCCTACAATGAGCAGTTCTTC. It translates to CASRRTSGRSYNEQFF. Looking up the rest from reference TRBV19 and TRBJ2-1 gives the full variable domain: DGGITQSPKYLFRKEGQNVTLSCEQNLNHDAMYWYRQDPGQGLRLIYYSQIVNDFQKGDIAEGYSVSREKKESFPLTVTSAQKNPTAFYLCASRRTSGRSYNEQFFGPGTRLTVL.

This clonotype was detected ten times or more. J is TRBJ2-3 and V is TRBV3-1; D not resolved. V was shortened by 4 bases and J by 8 bases, with 10 bases between the two germline ends. This CDR3 spans 12 amino acids. Germline CDR1 is LGHDT and CDR2 is YNNKEL (reference sequence). CDR3 sequence reads: CASSPGSSTQYF. The CDR3 nucleotides are TGTGCCAGCAGCCCCGGAAGTAGTACGCAGTATTTT.

This clonotype showed up many times. The V call is TRBV6-1, the J call TRBJ1-3; the D is unclear. Germline lookup yields CDR1 MNHNS and CDR2 SASEGT. The CDR3 runs 17 residues. V dropped 4 bases and J dropped 0 bases, with 16 bases sitting between them. CDR3 nucleotide sequence: TGTGCCAGCAGTGCTATCGCGACGGCTAGCTCTGGAAACACCATATATTTT. It specifies CASSAIATASSGNTIYF.

At least ten counts were recorded for this clonotype. The chain is built from TRBV6-5 and TRBJ2-7, with D perhaps TRBD1 (5 bases). The length of the CDR3 is 17 residues. Trimming removed 0 bases at V and 4 bases at J, with 19 bases between. Germline assignment: CDR1 MNHEY and CDR2 SVGAGI. As DNA, the CDR3 is TGTGCCAGCAGTTACTCGAGTCCCCAGGGATACGGGTACGAGCAGTACTTC. Amino acid sequence: CASSYSSPQGYGYEQYF.

In its sample, this clonotype was seen a few times. The gene calls are TRBV20-1 and TRBJ1-2; no clear D. The CDR3 covers 11 residues. V lost 7 bases to trimming and J lost 8 bases, with 14 bases between them. From germline, CDR1 is DFQATT and CDR2 SNEGSKA (reference sequence). CDR3 DNA sequence: TGCAGTGTCCCGGGCCTGAGGGGCTACACCTTC. Its protein product is CSVPGLRGYTF.

This clonotype was seen at least ten times. V is TRBV27 and J is TRBJ2-5, with 8 nucleotides matching TRBD2. CDR1 and CDR2 (germline): MNHEY, SMNVEV (reference sequence). The CDR3 length is 14 residues. The V segment lost 2 bases and the J segment 3 bases; nucleotides outside the gene matches: 2. Here the CDR3 DNA reads TGTGCCAGCAGTTTAGCGGGGGGCGAAGAGACCCAGTACTTC. It is translated as CASSLAGGEETQYF.

At least ten counts were recorded for this clonotype. V usage is TRBV5-1 and J usage is TRBJ2-3; TRBD1 might be the D (5 bases). Germline-derived CDR1 and CDR2 are SGHRS and YFSETQ. The CDR3 spans 15 residues. Trimming removed 0 bases from V and 2 bases from J, with 10 bases in between. As DNA, the CDR3 is TGCGCCAGCAGCTTGGATAGACAGCCCACAGATACGCAGTATTTT. Translating it yields CASSLDRQPTDTQYF. Full variable domain (remainder filled in from reference TRBV5-1 and TRBJ2-3): KAGVTQTPRYLIKTRGQQVTLSCSPISGHRSVSWYQQTPGQGLQFLFEYFSETQRNKGNFPGRFSGRQFSNSRSEMNVSTLELGDSALYLCASSLDRQPTDTQYFGPGTRLTVL.

This clonotype has a count of ten or more. This chain connects TRBV4-2 to TRBJ2-6; D is unresolved. Germline loops: CDR1 LGHNA, CDR2 YNFKEQ. This CDR3 comprises 16 residues. Trimming took off 0 bases at V and 2 bases at J, with 8 bases between the two ends. Here the CDR3 reads CASSQEAGPGANVLTF. In DNA, the CDR3 is TGTGCCAGCAGCCAAGAAGCCGGGCCTGGGGCCAACGTCCTGACTTTC.

This clonotype came up a few times. This sequence joins TRBV5-4 and TRBJ2-7; no clear D gene. The V gene lost 1 base and the J gene lost 4 bases, with 15 bases spanning the gap. In germline, CDR1 is SGHNT, CDR2 YYREEE (reference sequence). CDR3 length: 15 amino acids. In DNA, the CDR3 is TGTGCCAGCAGCTTGAATCCTGGCGCGAAATACGAGCAGTACTTC. It translates to CASSLNPGAKYEQYF.

This clonotype came up many times. The chain is built from TRBV4-2 and TRBJ1-3, with 8 bases that match TRBD1. The CDR3 extends over 15 amino acids. Trimming removed 1 base from V and 8 bases from J; junction bases left unmatched: 7. Germline-derived CDR1 and CDR2 are LGHNA and YNFKEQ. The CDR3 bases are TGTGCCAGCAGCCAAGGAGCCAGGGGGCCTGACACCATATATTTT. It translates to CASSQGARGPDTIYF.

The V gene is TRBV7-8, the J gene TRBJ1-4; D might be TRBD1 (6 bases). The V end was cut by 5 bases, the J end by 5 bases, with 30 bases between. Germline-derived CDR1 and CDR2 are SGHVS and FQNEAQ. The CDR3 extends over 20 amino acids. CDR3 DNA: TGTGCCAGCAGCCCATACAGGGTGTTGGGGGGTGGGGTAGCCAATGAAAAACTGTTTTTT. Translation gives CASSPYRVLGGGVANEKLFF.

The chain employs TRBV7-3 and TRBJ2-1; D is unclear. Germline CDR1 and CDR2: SGHTA and FQGTGA. The CDR3 has 13 amino acids. V was shortened by 5 bases and J by 9 bases, with 14 bases between the two germline ends. The CDR3 region has the DNA TGTGCCAGCAGCCCGGCGCTGGGTACTGAGCAGTTCTTC. It yields the protein CASSPALGTEQFF.